Shown below are 17 T cell receptor beta chains from a single sample sequenced in a study of multiple sclerosis patients with progressive multifocal leukoencephalopathy. Measured with immunoSEQ multiplex PCR; TCRdb has only the in-frame clones, and not every one. The sample carries more than 30,000 clones, about 87% recorded once. Stated time point: time of PML onset. The sample here was PBMCs, taken from a patient treated with natalizumab. Receptor source: a woman aged 40-49 years with progressive multifocal leukoencephalopathy.

The V gene is TRBV4-3, the J gene TRBJ2-1; unclear D gene. The CDR3 is made up of 15 amino acids. CDR1 is LGHNA, CDR2 YSLEER, per germline. V was shortened by 4 bases and J by 6 bases, with 16 bases between the two germline ends. The CDR3 protein is CASSRVLDVSNEQFF. CDR3 coding DNA: TGCGCCAGCAGCCGAGTCTTGGACGTCTCCAATGAGCAGTTCTTC.

This sequence joins TRBV5-1 and TRBJ1-1, with D maybe TRBD1 (5 bases). Germline lookup yields CDR1 SGHRS and CDR2 YFSETQ. V was pared by 2 bases and J by 1 base, with 6 bases between. The CDR3 covers 13 residues. The CDR3 nucleotides are TGCGCCAGCAGCTTAAGGGGGAACACTGAAGCTTTCTTT. It yields the protein CASSLRGNTEAFF.

V is TRBV25-1 and J is TRBJ2-7; D is unclear. V lost 3 bases, J lost 3 bases, and 6 bases lay in between. The CDR3 consists of 12 residues. The V gene's germline CDR1 is MGHDK and CDR2 SYGVNS. Here the CDR3 reads CASSDPLYEQYF. In nucleotides, the CDR3 is TGTGCCAGCAGTGATCCCCTCTACGAGCAGTACTTC.

The chain carries TRBV4-3 and TRBJ2-1; 7 bases are a match to TRBD1. Germline V gene data show CDR1 as LGHNA and CDR2 as YSLEER. The CDR3 is 14 amino acids. Trimming took 2 bases from V and 9 from J; bases not matched to a gene: 7. CDR3 sequence: CASSQFPGQVEQFF. CDR3 sequence (DNA): TGCGCCAGCAGCCAATTCCCCGGACAGGTTGAGCAGTTCTTC.

The rearrangement links TRBV4-2 to TRBJ1-4; a weak D match, TRBD1 (5 bases). In germline, CDR1 is LGHNA, CDR2 YNFKEQ. CDR3 length equals 16 residues. Trimming shortened V by 0 bases and J by 8 bases, and 16 bases separated the two germline ends. In DNA, the CDR3 is TGTGCCAGCAGCCAAGAAACGGGGCAGGGAGAAGAAAAACTGTTTTTT. Translation gives CASSQETGQGEEKLFF.

V and J are TRBV6-4 and TRBJ2-3, with 10 bases identical to TRBD1. The CDR3 has 15 amino acids. Trimming cost V 0 bases and J 9 bases; bases outside gene matches: 6. Germline loops: CDR1 MRHNA, CDR2 SNTAGT. CDR3 in amino acids: CASSDSGQGIETQYF. The CDR3 coding sequence is TGTGCCAGCAGTGACTCGGGACAGGGGATAGAAACGCAGTATTTT.

This clone came up a few times. DNA for the CDR3: TGTGCCAGCAACAGTTTGAACACTGAAGCTTTCTTT. Translation: CASNSLNTEAFF. The gene calls are TRBV28 and TRBJ1-1; no definite D call. Trimming shortened V by 7 bases and J by 0 bases, and 6 bases separated the two germline ends. CDR3 length: 12 residues. Germline CDR1 reads MDHEN; CDR2 reads SYDVKM.

This chain uses TRBV19 with TRBJ2-4; TRBD1 matches 9 bases. Germline CDR1 and CDR2: LNHDA and SQIVND (reference sequence). Trimming at V came to 6 bases and at J to 8 bases, leaving 5 bases not matched to a gene. CDR3 length: 13 amino acids. CDR3 bases: TGTGCCAGTAGCCGGGACAGGGCGGACATTCAGTACTTC. Translation: CASSRDRADIQYF.

This clone was observed once. The chain uses TRBV27 and TRBJ2-7; no firm D call. The CDR3 length is 13 residues. From germline, CDR1 is MNHEY and CDR2 SMNVEV (reference sequence). Trimming pared 0 bases from V and 1 base from J, leaving 4 bases between. The CDR3: CASSLSRSYEQYF. CDR3 in DNA: TGTGCCAGCAGTTTATCACGGTCCTACGAGCAGTACTTC.

The chain is built from TRBV12-2 and TRBJ2-3; TRBD2, the D gene given by the table, was not confirmed from the DNA. TRBV12-2 is termed a pseudogene. The CDR3 has 22 amino acids. The CDR3, as DNA: TGTGCAAGTCGCTTAAATCGCTCTCGGGGCGGGAGGGCCAGAAAAGTCACAGATACGCAGTATTTT. Protein: CASRLNRSRGGRARKVTDTQYF.

The chain recombines TRBV9 with TRBJ2-7; 7 nucleotides line up with TRBD1. The CDR3 runs 14 residues. V lost 5 bases to trimming and J lost 2 bases; unmatched junction nucleotides: 7. CDR1 and CDR2 from the germline V gene are SGDLS and YYNGEE. For the CDR3, the DNA is TGTGCCAGCAGTGAAGGGGACAGCGCCTACGAGCAGTACTTC. It is translated as CASSEGDSAYEQYF.

This chain joins TRBV5-1 and TRBJ1-1; D gene unclear. The germline V and J ends were trimmed by 3 bases and 0 bases, with 9 bases remaining between them. CDR1 is SGHRS and CDR2 is YFSETQ in the germline V gene. The CDR3 length is 14 residues. CDR3 sequence reads: CASSSDYMNTEAFF. The CDR3 nucleotides are TGCGCCAGCAGCTCCGACTACATGAACACTGAAGCTTTCTTT.

The V and J genes are TRBV4-3 and TRBJ2-7; 10 positions match TRBD2. The CDR3 loop spans 14 amino acids. Trimming took 0 bases from V and 6 from J; bases not matched to a gene: 2. Germline V gene sequence: CDR1 LGHNA, CDR2 YSLEER. CDR3 sequence reads: CASSQDLAGAEQYF. The DNA of the CDR3 is TGCGCCAGCAGCCAAGATCTAGCGGGGGCCGAGCAGTACTTC.

In DNA, the CDR3 is TGTGCCAGCAGTGAACTTACAGCGGGAGGGACCGGGGAGCTGTTTTTT. Translation: CASSELTAGGTGELFF. The chain links TRBV25-1 to TRBJ2-2; 10 bases align to TRBD2. V lost 2 bases to trimming and J lost 5 bases; unmatched junction nucleotides: 5. The CDR3 loop spans 16 amino acids. Per germline, CDR1 MGHDK and CDR2 SYGVNS.

This clone showed up just a few times. The chain combines TRBV7-9 with TRBJ1-1; D uncertain. Trimming stripped 1 base from V and 0 bases from J, with 6 bases between. The CDR3 has 14 residues. Germline lookup yields CDR1 SEHNR and CDR2 FQNEAQ (reference sequence). The CDR3 loop is CASSLGGMNTEAFF. The CDR3, as DNA: TGTGCCAGCAGCTTAGGGGGTATGAACACTGAAGCTTTCTTT.

A single count supports this clone. The rearrangement joins TRBV15 to TRBJ2-5; D not certain. In germline, CDR1 is LNHNV, CDR2 YYDKDF (reference sequence). The CDR3 covers 13 residues. The V gene lost 2 bases and the J gene lost 2 bases, with 6 bases spanning the gap. CDR3: CATSRQEQETQYF. CDR3 bases: TGTGCCACCAGCAGACAGGAGCAAGAGACCCAGTACTTC.

The chain combines TRBV30 with TRBJ1-3; D is undetermined. V shed 4 bases and J shed 4 bases, with 5 bases lying between them. From germline, CDR1 is GTSNPN and CDR2 SVGIG (reference sequence). The CDR3 extends over 11 amino acids. CDR3 sequence (DNA): TGTGCCTGGACGGGGGGAAACACCATATATTTT. It is translated as CAWTGGNTIYF.